This T cell receptor (beta chain) was captured in a study of blood T cell repertoires in COVID-19. About the study: Donors in the United States, Italy and Spain gave samples during acute or convalescent COVID-19. In each case, the material was cDNA or gDNA derived from T cells, B-cell-depleted T cells, or PBMCs.

CDR1 and CDR2 from the germline V gene are SQVTM and ANQGSEA. The CDR3 spans 12 residues. Trimming cost V 6 bases and J 4 bases, with 10 bases left between them. Enrolled during active infection, Seattle patients were then followed longitudinally. As processed by the authors: How many nucleated cells were present was estimated from reference gene primer amplification. Assay used: immunoSEQ multiplex PCR; TCRdb lists only in-frame clones, some missing. That table gives V, J and clone size, and the DNA gave D and trimming. Counted here are about 290,000 clones, around 92% occurring once; the ten biggest clones make up 11%.

The chain recombines TRBV29-1 with TRBJ1-5; perhaps TRBD1 as D (6 bases). The TCR sequence derives from a young woman with COVID-19, enrolled during active disease. Sequencing input: peripheral blood. CDR3 protein: CSVIQGNQPQHF. The CDR3 nucleotides read TGCAGCGTCATACAGGGTAATCAGCCCCAGCATTTT. Using reference TRBV29-1 and TRBJ1-5 for the parts outside the CDR3, the full variable domain is SAVISQKPSRDICQRGTSLTIQCQVDSQVTMMFWYRQQPGQSLTLIATANQGSEATYESGFVIDKFPISRPNLTFSTLTVSNMSPEDSSIYLCSVIQGNQPQHFGDGTRLSIL.